There are many counts of the clone carrying this T cell receptor (beta chain). No antigen is known for it. J lost 4 bases, V lost 5 bases, and 10 bases had no gene match. In germline, CDR1 is MNHNS, CDR2 SASEGT. The CDR3 is made up of 15 amino acids. This entry comes from a study of T cells in Graves' hyperthyroidism and ophthalmopathy. Study observations and caveats: Blood held most thyroid clonotypes expanded above 0.001 frequency.

Amplification yielded TCR beta CDR3 regions, with RNA transcripts as the source. The HTBI primer set drove a first-round RT-PCR of the TCR CDR3. MiXCR, run by TCRdb on the multiplex PCR reads, gives a single entry per CDR3 protein. The sample comprises about 640,000 distinct CDR3 sequences, under 25% of which are singletons, and under 35% rests with the top ten. Sequencing used blood. The receptor's source is a man between 25 and 39 years old with Graves' ophthalmopathy. The chain joins TRBV6-1 to TRBJ1-2; TRBD1 agrees at 7 bases. This CDR3 is CASSPSGGTAYGYTF. The CDR3 DNA reads TGTGCCAGCAGTCCCTCGGGAGGGACAGCCTATGGCTACACCTTC.